Following are 23 T cell receptor beta chains from one sample sequenced in a study of quantifying T cell responses using KT2 cells. Background on the study: TCR alpha and beta constant-region primers primed reverse transcription of RNA.

The cDNA 3' end received a ligated oligonucleotide with a UMI. The first PCR ran roughly 4 cycles with an equimolar RC1.1 and RC1.2 beta primer mix. MiXCR was run by TCRdb on the UMI-ligation and nested PCR reads, yielding one entry per CDR3 protein. The sample consists of 40,000 to 60,000 distinct CDR3 sequences, about 9.9% of them appearing once. The sample was PBMCs spiked with cells of the T cell clone KT2. These receptors were obtained from a human donor.

The chain is built from TRBV7-3 and TRBJ2-3; 9 nucleotides line up with TRBD2. Unmatched junction bases numbered 8, after V lost 2 bases and J lost 5 bases. This CDR3 contains 16 residues. CDR1 and CDR2 (germline): SGHTA, FQGTGA. CDR3 protein: CASSLGAGGRQDTQYF. CDR3 in DNA: TGTGCCAGCAGCTTAGGAGCGGGAGGCCGCCAAGATACGCAGTATTTT.

This clonotype was counted only a few times. The genes are TRBV7-2 and TRBJ2-1; D gene unclear. The germline CDR1 and CDR2 sequences are SGHTA and FQGNSA. V was trimmed by 5 bases and J by 0 bases, leaving 8 bases between them. This CDR3 region has 14 residues. The CDR3 DNA reads TGTGCCAGCAGCCCCCCCGGCTCCTACAATGAGCAGTTCTTC. Translating gives CASSPPGSYNEQFF.

This clonotype has more than one count but fewer than ten. This chain links TRBV20-1 with TRBJ1-6; D is uncertain. CDR3 size: 15 residues. Germline lookup yields CDR1 DFQATT and CDR2 SNEGSKA (reference sequence). V was pared by 5 bases and J by 8 bases, with 19 bases between. The CDR3 protein is CSACSTFLEDSPLHF. The DNA of the CDR3 is TGCAGTGCTTGTAGTACCTTCCTGGAGGATTCACCCCTCCACTTT.

The V call is TRBV15, the J call TRBJ2-7, with TRBD2 matching over 10 bases. Germline assignment: CDR1 LNHNV and CDR2 YYDKDF (reference sequence). With 1 base clipped from V and 5 bases from J, the junction kept 11 bases outside the gene matches. This CDR3 is built from 17 residues. The CDR3 protein is CATSRGHQAGGPDEQYF. In DNA, the CDR3 is TGTGCCACCAGCAGAGGTCACCAAGCGGGGGGGCCAGACGAGCAGTACTTC.

This clonotype was observed at least ten times. This sequence joins TRBV13 and TRBJ2-1, with TRBD2 as a possible D gene (6 bases). Per germline, CDR1 PRHDT and CDR2 FYEKMQ (reference sequence). This CDR3 contains 12 residues. Trimming removed 5 bases at V and 12 bases at J, with 14 bases between. CDR3 DNA sequence: TGTGCCAGCAGCCCAGCCGGGACTGGGCAGTTCTTC. This encodes CASSPAGTGQFF.

The chain combines TRBV5-6 with TRBJ1-6; no definite D call. The V gene's germline CDR1 is SGHDT and CDR2 YYEEEE. Trimming shortened V by 4 bases and J by 4 bases, and 12 bases separated the two germline ends. The CDR3 is 15 residues long. CDR3 amino acids: CASSGGVYYNSPLHF. The CDR3 nucleotides read TGTGCCAGCAGCGGTGGGGTGTATTATAATTCACCCCTCCACTTT.

This clonotype was recorded at least ten times. The V and J genes are TRBV18 and TRBJ2-5, with 8 bases aligning to TRBD1. This CDR3 has 13 amino acids. Germline CDR1 and CDR2: KGHSH and LQKENI. J was trimmed by 3 bases and V by 8 bases; bases with no gene match: 5. The CDR3 DNA reads as TGTGCCAGCCTAGACAGGGGAGAAGAGACCCAGTACTTC. It specifies CASLDRGEETQYF.

V gene TRBV19 combines with J gene TRBJ1-2; 11 positions agree with TRBD1. Germline V lookup: CDR1 LNHDA, CDR2 SQIVND (reference sequence). The CDR3 is 15 residues long. With V trimmed by 3 bases and J by 3 bases, 3 bases remained unmatched. CDR3 sequence (DNA): TGTGCCAGTAGTATTGGACAGGGGGCATACTATGGCTACACCTTC. Protein: CASSIGQGAYYGYTF.

The table lists this clonotype with many counts. The chain couples TRBV4-2 to TRBJ1-4; unclear D gene. This CDR3 is built from 16 residues. CDR1 and CDR2 (germline): LGHNA, YNFKEQ. V was shortened by 0 bases and J by 8 bases, with 16 bases between the two germline ends. The CDR3 nucleotides are TGTGCCAGCAGCCAAGAATCCGGCGGGGTGGAGGAAAAACTGTTTTTT. Its protein product is CASSQESGGVEEKLFF.

The chain links TRBV15 to TRBJ2-5; D is unresolved. Deletions cut 1 base from V and 3 bases from J, with 6 bases between. The CDR3 has 13 residues. Germline lookup yields CDR1 LNHNV and CDR2 YYDKDF (reference sequence). In nucleotides, the CDR3 is TGTGCCACCAGCAGAGCCCCCAAAGAGACCCAGTACTTC. Translation gives CATSRAPKETQYF. Full variable domain (missing parts from reference TRBV15 and TRBJ2-5): DAMVIQNPRYQVTQFGKPVTLSCSQTLNHNVMYWYQQKSSQAPKLLFHYYDKDFNNEADTPDNFQSRRPNTSFCFLDIRSPGLGDTAMYLCATSRAPKETQYFGPGTRLLVL.

This clonotype was seen a handful of times. The chain recombines TRBV15 with TRBJ2-1, with TRBD1 identical over 9 bases. V trimming: 2 bases; J trimming: 2 bases; junction bases outside the gene matches: 1. This CDR3 spans 15 amino acids. Germline V gene lookup returns CDR1 LNHNV and CDR2 YYDKDF (reference sequence). CDR3 amino acids: CATSRRQGAYNEQFF. As DNA, the CDR3 is TGTGCCACCAGCAGACGACAGGGGGCCTACAATGAGCAGTTCTTC.

This clonotype was seen ten or more times. The rearrangement joins TRBV2 to TRBJ2-3, with 7 bases identical to TRBD2. The trim removed 10 bases at V and 4 bases at J, leaving 2 bases unmatched. Germline V gene sequence: CDR1 SNHLY, CDR2 FYNNEI. CDR3 length equals 11 residues. In nucleotides, the CDR3 is TGTGCCACGGGGGGTGCAGATACGCAGTATTTT. Protein: CATGGADTQYF.

This clonotype occurred many times. The J gene is TRBJ2-3, the V gene TRBV20-1, with D tentatively TRBD1 (5 bases). Deletions cut 6 bases from V and 2 bases from J, with 9 bases between. This CDR3 spans 12 amino acids. The germline CDR1 and CDR2 sequences are DFQATT and SNEGSKA (reference sequence). DNA for the CDR3: TGCAGTGCGACAGTCACCACAGATACGCAGTATTTT. Amino acids: CSATVTTDTQYF.

This clonotype was picked up many times. The rearrangement links TRBV24-1 to TRBJ2-7; 11 bases match TRBD2. V shed 7 bases, J shed 3 bases, and the junction held 7 bases outside the gene matches. This CDR3 spans 15 amino acids. The germline V gene has CDR1 KGHDR and CDR2 SFDVKD. The CDR3 here is CATSAGTSGIYEQYF. CDR3 nucleotide sequence: TGTGCCACCAGCGCCGGGACTAGCGGTATCTACGAGCAGTACTTC.

The chain joins TRBV15 to TRBJ1-1; D is possibly TRBD1 (5 bases). V was shortened by 1 base and J by 4 bases, with 16 bases between the two germline ends. Germline CDR1 is LNHNV and CDR2 is YYDKDF (reference sequence). The CDR3 is 16 amino acids. The CDR3: CATSRGLRGGSTEAFF. Here the CDR3 DNA reads TGTGCCACCAGCAGAGGCTTACGTGGGGGATCCACTGAAGCTTTCTTT.

This clonotype turned up a few times. The V and J genes are TRBV28 and TRBJ1-6, with D perhaps matching TRBD1 (6 bases). Germline CDR1 MDHEN, CDR2 SYDVKM. Between the trimmed V and J ends, which lost 5 bases and 7 bases, there was a span of 18 bases. The CDR3 spans 16 residues. CDR3 region: CASSPYHRAGNSPLHF. DNA of the CDR3: TGTGCCAGCAGTCCATACCACAGGGCCGGCAATTCACCCCTCCACTTT.

J is TRBJ1-2 and V is TRBV27; no clear D. Between the trimmed V and J ends, which lost 6 bases and 4 bases, there was a span of 15 bases. CDR3 length equals 14 residues. From germline, CDR1 is MNHEY and CDR2 SMNVEV (reference sequence). In nucleotides, the CDR3 is TGTGCCAGCAGGAGAGCGGGATCTCCCTATGGCTACACCTTC. This codes for CASRRAGSPYGYTF.

This clonotype showed up many times. The chain carries TRBV10-1 and TRBJ2-3, with D perhaps matching TRBD2 (5 bases). The V gene's germline CDR1 is WNHNN and CDR2 SYGVQD (reference sequence). CDR3 length equals 13 residues. The V end was cut by 0 bases, the J end by 4 bases, with 5 bases between. Here the CDR3 DNA reads TGCGCCAGCAGTGAGTCGGGAGCAGATACGCAGTATTTT. Translation gives CASSESGADTQYF.

Ten or more counts support this clonotype. The chain joins TRBV7-6 to TRBJ2-2, with TRBD2 matching 9 bases. The CDR3 is 15 amino acids. V dropped 5 bases and J dropped 5; count of bases not matched to a gene: 6. CDR1 SGHVS and CDR2 FNYEAQ come from the germline V gene. The CDR3 DNA is TGTGCCAGCAGCCAAATCAGCGGGGGGACCGGGGAGCTGTTTTTT. It encodes CASSQISGGTGELFF.

The chain recombines TRBV12-5 with TRBJ1-1; D unclear. In germline, CDR1 is LGHNT, CDR2 FRNRAP. The CDR3 consists of 12 residues. Trimming pared 1 base from V and 3 bases from J, leaving 3 bases between. For the CDR3, the DNA is TGTGCTAGTGGTTTGGGGTACACTGAAGCTTTCTTT. It specifies CASGLGYTEAFF.

V is TRBV7-2 and J is TRBJ2-7, with no clear D. There are 15 residues in the CDR3. From germline, CDR1 is SGHTA and CDR2 FQGNSA. V lost 2 bases and J lost 0, with 11 bases in between. CDR3 nucleotide sequence: TGTGCCAGCAGCTTAAAAGTTTCCAGCTCCTACGAGCAGTACTTC. The encoded protein is CASSLKVSSSYEQYF.

This clonotype was seen more than once but under ten times. V is TRBV6-1 and J is TRBJ1-2; D remains unclear. Trimming took 5 bases from V and 5 from J, leaving 9 bases between them. Germline loops: CDR1 MNHNS, CDR2 SASEGT. The CDR3 has 12 residues. This chain's CDR3 is CASSTTIYGYTF. The CDR3 DNA follows: TGTGCCAGCAGTACCACTATTTATGGCTACACCTTC.

The V gene is TRBV10-2, the J gene TRBJ1-5; D perhaps matches TRBD1 (6 bases). CDR1 WSHSY and CDR2 SAAADI come from the germline V gene. V was cut by 10 bases and J by 5 bases, with 18 bases left in between. The CDR3 spans 14 residues. The CDR3 sequence: CATQPRGGYQPQHF. The CDR3 DNA reads TGCGCCACCCAACCAAGGGGGGGGTATCAGCCCCAGCATTTT.